Shown below are 5 T cell receptor beta chains from a single sample sequenced in a study of molecular identifiers for immune sequencing clone quantification. TCRdb re-derived calls from the PCR reads in MiXCR, one entry per CDR3 protein. The table includes approximately 500,000 distinct CDR3 sequences, 25% detected once. The sample was naive CD8+ T cells from blood, with Jurkat cell RNA spiked in. Noted subset: FACS-sorted CD8+CD4-CCR7+CD45RA+ naive T cells. The receptors derive from a human donor in good health. Some libraries in this study had Jurkat cell RNA spiked in.

This clonotype occurred many times. The chain uses TRBV5-5 and TRBJ2-7; a weak D match, TRBD1 (6 bases). The V gene's germline CDR1 is SGHKS and CDR2 YYEKEE (reference sequence). The CDR3 covers 14 residues. V lost 0 bases, J lost 7 bases, and 14 bases lay in between. CDR3 sequence reads: CASSLGEGVLEQYF. CDR3 DNA sequence: TGTGCCAGCAGCTTGGGAGAGGGGGTCTTGGAGCAGTACTTC.

Concerning this clonotype itself: Relative to the germline gene, one junction end is altered; a read error may explain this. The chain carries TRBV6-2 or TRBV6-3 and TRBJ1-5; the match to TRBD1 covers 8 bases. This CDR3 has 13 amino acids. In germline, CDR1 is MNHEY, CDR2 SVGEGT. Here the CDR3 DNA reads TGTGTCAGCAGCTGGGGACAGGATCAGCCCCAGCATTTT. The encoded protein is CVSSWGQDQPQHF.

The CDR3 nucleotides are TGCGCCAGCAGCTCGATCCAGACGGGACAGGGTCCTAATGAAAAACTGTTTTTT. Encoded protein: CASSSIQTGQGPNEKLFF. The genes are TRBV5-1 and TRBJ1-4; 9 bases match TRBD1. The CDR3 length is 18 residues. The junction had 12 bases not matched to a gene; V was cut back by 3 bases and J by 3 bases. Germline CDR1 and CDR2: SGHRS and YFSETQ.

To note about this clonotype: It may be a read error: a sequence one base away is much more abundant. The genes are TRBV7-2 and TRBJ1-1; D gene ambiguous. Germline loops: CDR1 SGHTA, CDR2 FQGNSA. The CDR3 sequence is 13 residues long. V lost 2 bases, J lost 6 bases, and 10 bases lay in between. CDR3 sequence: CASSLSAVAEAFF. The CDR3 region has the DNA TGTGCCAGCAGCTTATCAGCGGTTGCTGAAGCTTTCTTT. Full variable domain (outside the CDR3, taken from reference TRBV7-2 and TRBJ1-1): GAGVSQSPSNKVTEKGKDVELRCDPISGHTALYWYRQSLGQGLEFLIYFQGNSAPDKSGLPSDRFSAERTGGSVSTLTIQRTQQEDSAVYLCASSLSAVAEAFFGQGTRLTVV.

The chain carries TRBV20-1 and TRBJ1-1; weak D call: TRBD1 (5 bases). Trimming removed 4 bases from V and 5 bases from J, with 29 bases in between. This CDR3 is 18 amino acids long. Germline CDR1 and CDR2: DFQATT and SNEGSKA (reference sequence). The CDR3 region is CSATLRGLERPEWTEAFF. The CDR3 coding sequence is TGCAGTGCTACACTACGGGGCCTAGAAAGACCAGAGTGGACTGAAGCTTTCTTT.